Presented here are 20 T cell receptor beta chains from one specimen sequenced in a study of blood T cell repertoires in COVID-19. Sequencing used immunoSEQ multiplex PCR; TCRdb keeps in-frame clones, though not all of them. The sample shows roughly 57,000 clones, 85% to 90% of them seen only once. Source material: peripheral blood. The receptors come from a woman aged 55 to 70 with COVID-19, enrolled during active disease.

This clone was counted only a few times. This chain uses TRBV28 with TRBJ1-5, with unresolved D. V shed 2 bases and J shed 4 bases, with 6 bases lying between them. Per germline, CDR1 MDHEN and CDR2 SYDVKM. The CDR3 covers 13 residues. The CDR3 loop reads CASSLAGNQPQHF. The CDR3 region has the DNA TGTGCCAGCAGTTTAGCCGGGAATCAGCCCCAGCATTTT.

The gene calls are TRBV19 and TRBJ2-1; 8 bases agree with TRBD1. CDR3 length equals 14 residues. Germline CDR1 LNHDA, CDR2 SQIVND (reference sequence). V lost 3 bases, J lost 10 bases, and 8 bases stayed unmatched. The CDR3: CASSIQGAIGEQFF. DNA of the CDR3: TGTGCCAGTAGTATTCAGGGGGCAATTGGAGAGCAGTTCTTC. The whole variable domain, remainder taken from reference TRBV19 and TRBJ2-1, is DGGITQSPKYLFRKEGQNVTLSCEQNLNHDAMYWYRQDPGQGLRLIYYSQIVNDFQKGDIAEGYSVSREKKESFPLTVTSAQKNPTAFYLCASSIQGAIGEQFFGPGTRLTVL.

The V gene is TRBV5-1, the J gene TRBJ1-2; D is unclear. CDR1 and CDR2 from the germline V gene are SGHRS and YFSETQ. The CDR3 consists of 13 residues. The V and J ends lost 0 bases and 2 bases respectively, with 5 bases between them. The CDR3 loop is CASSLDSNYGYTF. DNA of the CDR3: TGCGCCAGCAGCTTGGACAGCAACTATGGCTACACCTTC.

Here the CDR3 reads CASSQDGTGRVDQPQHF. CDR3 DNA sequence: TGTGCCAGCAGCCAAGATGGAACCGGCAGGGTCGATCAGCCCCAGCATTTT. This chain uses TRBV4-2 with TRBJ1-5; TRBD1 might be the D (5 bases). V lost 0 bases, J lost 5 bases, and 17 bases lay in between. The CDR3 runs to 17 residues. CDR1 is LGHNA, CDR2 YNFKEQ, per germline.

A remark on this clone: Other DNA sequences in the sample encode the same CDR3. The chain carries TRBV9 and TRBJ2-2; 8 bases are shared with TRBD1. Germline-derived CDR1 and CDR2 are SGDLS and YYNGEE. V dropped 2 bases and J dropped 4; count of bases not matched to a gene: 4. The CDR3 runs 15 residues. CDR3 loop: CASSVDRGGTGELFF. For the CDR3, the DNA is TGTGCCAGCAGCGTCGACAGGGGTGGCACCGGGGAGCTGTTTTTT.

This sequence joins TRBV5-1 and TRBJ2-1; TRBD2 matches 8 bases. The CDR3 is 15 residues long. CDR1 is SGHRS and CDR2 is YFSETQ in the germline V gene. The ends lost 7 bases at V and 4 bases at J; junction bases unmatched: 10. For the CDR3, the DNA is TGCGCCAGCCAAATCGGCGGGAGGTCTTACAATGAGCAGTTCTTC. Its translation is CASQIGGRSYNEQFF.

The chain is built from TRBV18 and TRBJ1-5; the match to TRBD1 covers 7 bases. The ends lost 0 bases at V and 9 bases at J; junction bases unmatched: 11. CDR1 KGHSH and CDR2 LQKENI come from the germline V gene. The CDR3 has 16 amino acids. Here the CDR3 DNA reads TGTGCCAGCTCACCACCGAGTACGACAGGGCACCGGCCCCAGCATTTT. Its translation: CASSPPSTTGHRPQHF.

The chain employs TRBV9 and TRBJ1-2; D might be TRBD1 (6 bases). Germline assignment: CDR1 SGDLS and CDR2 YYNGEE. The CDR3 covers 15 residues. Trimming shortened V by 0 bases and J by 3 bases, and 12 bases separated the two germline ends. The CDR3 bases are TGTGCCAGCAGCGTAGTTGCCAGGGGCGACTATGGCTACACCTTC. Translation gives CASSVVARGDYGYTF.

This chain joins TRBV18 and TRBJ1-4, with D tentatively TRBD1 (5 bases). CDR3 size: 15 residues. Germline V gives CDR1 KGHSH, CDR2 LQKENI. Trimming took 1 base from V and 12 from J, leaving 18 bases between them. CDR3 nucleotides: TGTGCCAGCTCACCACTGGGACTTCCCCTTGGGGAACTGTTTTTT. Protein product: CASSPLGLPLGELFF.

The gene calls are TRBV7-2 and TRBJ2-7; 7 positions agree with TRBD2. The CDR3 length is 15 residues. Germline V gene sequence: CDR1 SGHTA, CDR2 FQGNSA. The junction had 7 bases not matched to a gene; V was cut back by 5 bases and J by 0 bases. The CDR3 sequence is CASSTVGGSSYEQYF. CDR3 coding DNA: TGTGCCAGCAGCACAGTGGGAGGGAGCTCCTACGAGCAGTACTTC.

The chain joins TRBV3-1 (or the pseudogene TRBV3-2) to TRBJ1-1, with D unresolved. Trimming removed 4 bases at V and 0 bases at J, with 15 bases between. This CDR3 spans 16 amino acids. CDR1 is LGHDT, CDR2 YNNKEL, per germline (reference sequence). The CDR3, as DNA: TGTGCCAGCAGCCCCGACGGGAGGACGGTGAACACTGAAGCTTTCTTT. This sequence encodes CASSPDGRTVNTEAFF.

The chain has TRBV5-4 and TRBJ2-7; D gene uncertain. Trimming pared 0 bases from V and 0 bases from J, leaving 4 bases between. This CDR3 region has 13 residues. Germline CDR1 reads SGHNT; CDR2 reads YYREEE (reference sequence). The CDR3 loop is CASSLVNSYEQYF. In DNA form, the CDR3 reads TGTGCCAGCAGCTTGGTCAACTCCTACGAGCAGTACTTC.

The chain combines TRBV6-5 with TRBJ1-1; D gene unclear. Trimming removed 6 bases at V and 4 bases at J, with 12 bases between. The germline gives CDR1 MNHEY, CDR2 SVGAGI. CDR3 length: 13 amino acids. This chain's CDR3 is CASSRVPSTEAFF. As DNA, the CDR3 is TGTGCCAGCAGCAGAGTCCCTAGCACTGAAGCTTTCTTT.

The chain recombines TRBV5-1 with TRBJ2-5; TRBD2 matches at 12 bases. Unmatched junction bases numbered 1, after V lost 3 bases and J lost 1 base. This CDR3 is built from 15 residues. Germline CDR1 and CDR2: SGHRS and YFSETQ. CDR3 sequence (DNA): TGCGCCAGCAGCTCGGGACTAGCGGGCCAAGAGACCCAGTACTTC. Residues: CASSSGLAGQETQYF.

The CDR3 DNA reads TGTGCCAGCAGTTGGACCGCTGGAGGGACTGAAGCTTTCTTT. This gives the protein CASSWTAGGTEAFF. This chain joins TRBV27 and TRBJ1-1; the D is unclear. V was cut by 4 bases and J by 5 bases, with 14 bases left in between. Germline-derived CDR1 and CDR2 are MNHEY and SMNVEV (reference sequence). The CDR3 contains 14 residues.

This rearrangement joins TRBV19 to TRBJ2-3; 8 bases line up with TRBD2. The V gene's germline CDR1 is LNHDA and CDR2 SQIVND (reference sequence). V was pared by 6 bases and J by 9 bases, with 17 bases of the junction left unmatched. The CDR3 runs to 16 residues. For the CDR3, the DNA is TGTGCCAGTAGCGCGATTCGGCGGGGGGCATTGAAGACGCAGTATTTT. As protein: CASSAIRRGALKTQYF.

This clone was observed a handful of times. J is TRBJ1-1 and V is TRBV5-4; tentatively, D is TRBD1 (6 bases). Germline V gives CDR1 SGHNT, CDR2 YYREEE (reference sequence). The ends were cut back, 6 bases at V and 2 bases at J, with 14 bases in the middle. The CDR3 is 14 residues long. CDR3 bases: TGTGCCAGCAAGATGAGAGGGGGTAACACTGAAGCTTTCTTT. This encodes CASKMRGGNTEAFF.

The chain joins TRBV5-1 to TRBJ2-2, with D tentatively TRBD1 (6 bases). Trimming removed 0 bases from V and 1 base from J, with 10 bases in between. Germline loops: CDR1 SGHRS, CDR2 YFSETQ. The CDR3 runs 16 residues. The CDR3 bases are TGCGCCAGCAGCTTGGGGCAGGGGCTGAACACCGGGGAGCTGTTTTTT. Protein sequence: CASSLGQGLNTGELFF.

The chain is built from TRBV6-4 and TRBJ2-7; 14 bases agree with TRBD2. The CDR3 is 15 residues long. The J segment lost 4 bases and the V segment lost 6 bases, leaving 5 bases of the junction unmatched. CDR1 and CDR2 from the germline V gene are MRHNA and SNTAGT. In DNA, the CDR3 is TGTGCCAGCAGGAGGACTAGCGGGAGGACTTACGAGCAGTACTTC. Its protein product is CASRRTSGRTYEQYF.

The chain links TRBV28 to TRBJ1-3; D might be TRBD1 (6 bases). In germline, CDR1 is MDHEN, CDR2 SYDVKM. This CDR3 spans 16 amino acids. Between the trimmed V and J ends, which lost 1 base and 4 bases, there was a span of 14 bases. CDR3 region: CASSLLVGAVGNTIYF. CDR3 DNA: TGTGCCAGCAGTTTATTGGTGGGGGCGGTAGGAAACACCATATATTTT.